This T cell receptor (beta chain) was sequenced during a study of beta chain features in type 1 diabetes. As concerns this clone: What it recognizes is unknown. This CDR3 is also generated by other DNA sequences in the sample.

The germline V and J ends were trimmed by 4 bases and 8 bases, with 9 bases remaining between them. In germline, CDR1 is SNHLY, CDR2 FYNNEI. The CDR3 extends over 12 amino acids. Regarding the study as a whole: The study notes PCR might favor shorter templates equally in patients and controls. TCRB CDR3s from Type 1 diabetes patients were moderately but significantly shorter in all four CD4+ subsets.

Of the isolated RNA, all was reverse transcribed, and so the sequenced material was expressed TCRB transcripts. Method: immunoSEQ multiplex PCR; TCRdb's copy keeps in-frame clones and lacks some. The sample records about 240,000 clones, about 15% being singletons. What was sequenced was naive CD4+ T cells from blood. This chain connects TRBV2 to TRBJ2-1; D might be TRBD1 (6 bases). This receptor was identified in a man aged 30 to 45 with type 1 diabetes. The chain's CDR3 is CASSAQGYEQFF. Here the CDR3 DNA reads TGTGCCAGCAGTGCACAGGGCTATGAGCAGTTCTTC.